This is a list of T cell receptor beta chains from one sample in a study of shared clonotypes between healthy human individuals. The table came from immunoSEQ multiplex PCR; TCRdb's copy has only in-frame clones and leaves some out. The sample contains hundreds of thousands of clones, around 95% of which appear only once. The sequenced sample was naive CD8+ T cells sorted from blood. The receptor set was obtained from a woman in her twenties or thirties in good health. CDR3s include the opening cysteine and the closing phenylalanine or tryptophan. A D gene is named only where the DNA matches it firmly. A clone size is listed for some rows: how often the clone was seen (once, few, many), or a class if it is expanded.

D | length | J | size | V | DNA | CDR3
TRBD2 | 19 | TRBJ2-5 | - | TRBV7-9 | TGTGCCAGCAGCTCCCCGCTTGAGACTAGCGGGGCCTACCAAGAGACCCAGTACTTC | CASSSPLETSGAYQETQYF
TRBD2 | 14 | TRBJ2-7 | - | TRBV19 | TGTGCCAGCCAGGGACTAGCGGGAGACTACGAGCAGTACTTC | CASQGLAGDYEQYF
- | 15 | TRBJ1-2 | - | TRBV7-9 | TGTGCCAGCAGCTTAGCGGAGAGGCCTGATATTGGCTACACCTTC | CASSLAERPDIGYTF
TRBD1 | 13 | TRBJ2-5 | - | TRBV28 | TGTGCCACCGAAGGGACAGGGACAGAGACCCAGTACTTC | CATEGTGTETQYF
TRBD1 | 13 | TRBJ1-1 | - | TRBV27 | TGTGCCACCAAACAGGGGGCTGGTACTGAAGCTTTCTTT | CATKQGAGTEAFF
- | 13 | TRBJ2-7 | once | TRBV27 | TGTGCCAGCAGTTTGGGGGTCAGGTACGAGCAGTACTTC | CASSLGVRYEQYF
- | 14 | TRBJ2-7 | - | TRBV27 | TGTGCCAGCAGTTTAGCCATAAGCTCCTACGAGCAGTACTTC | CASSLAISSYEQYF
TRBD2 | 19 | TRBJ2-1 | - | TRBV7-9 | TGTGCCAGCAGCTTAGTTGGACTAGCGGGAGCCCAAGGCTACAATGAGCAGTTCTTC | CASSLVGLAGAQGYNEQFF
TRBD1 | 13 | TRBJ2-7 | - | TRBV30 | TGTGCCTGGAGTCCAGGGGGCTCCTACGAGCAGTACTTC | CAWSPGGSYEQYF
- | 14 | TRBJ1-5 | - | TRBV28 | TGTGCCAGCAGTTTCGGAGGGTTCAATCAGCCCCAGCATTTT | CASSFGGFNQPQHF
TRBD1 | 11 | TRBJ1-5 | - | TRBV5-4 | TGTGCCAGCAGCTCGGGGACAGCCCAGCATTTT | CASSSGTAQHF